The next 22 T cell receptor beta chains were all read from a single sample in a study of blood T cell repertoires in COVID-19. Profiling relied on immunoSEQ multiplex PCR, and the TCRdb table lists in-frame clones only, not all of them. The sample carries a few hundred thousand clones, approximately 92% recorded once. Source material: PBMCs or T cells enriched from blood (not recorded which). The source of these receptors is a woman aged 18-29 years who had recovered from COVID-19.

This sequence joins TRBV19 and TRBJ1-5; 9 positions agree with TRBD1. This CDR3 has 14 amino acids. In germline, CDR1 is LNHDA, CDR2 SQIVND (reference sequence). The trim removed 1 base at V and 5 bases at J, leaving 0 bases unmatched. The CDR3 sequence: CASSIGTGDQPQHF. Here the CDR3 DNA reads TGTGCCAGTAGTATAGGGACAGGGGATCAGCCCCAGCATTTT.

The CDR3 reads CAILSGQGYEQYF. CDR3 nucleotide sequence: TGTGCCATCCTTTCGGGACAGGGTTACGAGCAGTACTTC. The gene calls are TRBV2 and TRBJ2-7; 9 bases line up with TRBD1. The V segment lost 10 bases and the J segment 4 bases; nucleotides outside the gene matches: 8. Germline lookup yields CDR1 SNHLY and CDR2 FYNNEI. CDR3 length: 13 residues.

CDR3: CASSYRGLETQYF. CDR3 DNA: TGTGCCAGCAGCTACAGGGGGCTCGAGACCCAGTACTTC. The V and J genes are TRBV5-6 and TRBJ2-5; 9 bases line up with TRBD1. This CDR3 has 13 residues. CDR1 is SGHDT and CDR2 is YYEEEE in the germline V gene. V shed 3 bases and J 5 bases; nucleotides not matched to a gene: 2. Together with reference TRBV5-6 and TRBJ2-5, the CDR3 gives the full variable domain: DAGVTQSPTHLIKTRGQQVTLRCSPKSGHDTVSWYQQALGQGPQFIFQYYEEEERQRGNFPDRFSGHQFPNYSSELNVNALLLGDSALYLCASSYRGLETQYFGPGTRLLVL.

This chain uses TRBV11-2 with TRBJ2-7, with D possibly being TRBD2 (6 bases). Germline CDR1 SGHAT, CDR2 FQNNGV. This CDR3 has 12 residues. Trimming left V 5 bases short and J 3 bases short, with 8 bases between. CDR3 nucleotide sequence: TGTGCCAGCAGCGTCGGGAGCTACGAGCAGTACTTC. Amino acid sequence: CASSVGSYEQYF.

The chain employs TRBV9 and TRBJ2-5; D gene uncertain. The V end was cut by 1 base, the J end by 0 bases, with 7 bases between. This CDR3 comprises 14 residues. CDR1 and CDR2 (germline): SGDLS, YYNGEE. CDR3 bases: TGTGCCAGCAGCGTAATATCTAACCAAGAGACCCAGTACTTC. Protein sequence: CASSVISNQETQYF.

V gene TRBV10-3 combines with J gene TRBJ2-5, with 7 bases fitting TRBD2. J gave up 2 bases and V 6 bases, and 6 bases lay outside the gene matches. Germline CDR1 reads ENHRY; CDR2 reads SYGVKD. The CDR3 sequence is 14 residues long. The CDR3 sequence: CAISRGGRQETQYF. CDR3 DNA sequence: TGTGCCATCAGCCGGGGAGGGAGACAAGAGACCCAGTACTTC.

The chain carries TRBV25-1 and TRBJ2-1, with TRBD2 identical over 9 bases. V shed 1 base and J 3 bases; nucleotides not matched to a gene: 7. Per germline, CDR1 MGHDK and CDR2 SYGVNS. The CDR3 runs 17 residues. The DNA for the CDR3 is TGTGCCAGCAGTGAATTCGTGGCGGGGGGGTTCTACAATGAGCAGTTCTTC. Translating it yields CASSEFVAGGFYNEQFF.

This chain uses TRBV4-2 with TRBJ1-1; D perhaps matches TRBD1 (6 bases). Germline V CDR1 and CDR2: LGHNA, YNFKEQ. V lost 4 bases to trimming and J lost 3 bases, with 15 bases between them. The CDR3 has 15 residues. Written as DNA, the CDR3 is TGTGCCAGCAGCCGGGACAAAGATCGGGACACTGAAGCTTTCTTT. Protein: CASSRDKDRDTEAFF.

This clone has a handful of counts. V gene TRBV2 combines with J gene TRBJ1-2; D possibly corresponds to TRBD1 (6 bases). CDR3 length: 13 residues. Trimming removed 2 bases at V and 8 bases at J, with 12 bases between. Looked up from germline, CDR1 is SNHLY and CDR2 is FYNNEI. CDR3 amino acids: CASSENREMGYTF. The CDR3 DNA sequence: TGTGCCAGCAGTGAAAACAGGGAGATGGGCTACACCTTC.

The chain employs TRBV6-5 and TRBJ2-5; D is uncertain. Trimming shortened V by 3 bases and J by 5 bases, and 10 bases separated the two germline ends. The CDR3 covers 13 residues. Germline V CDR1 and CDR2: MNHEY, SVGAGI. This CDR3 is CASSYNAAETQYF. Written as DNA, the CDR3 is TGTGCCAGCAGTTATAACGCAGCGGAGACCCAGTACTTC.

V usage is TRBV30 and J usage is TRBJ2-1; no reliable D call. Germline V lookup: CDR1 GTSNPN, CDR2 SVGIG (reference sequence). This CDR3 spans 12 amino acids. Trimming pared 0 bases from V and 8 bases from J, leaving 8 bases between. This CDR3 reads CAWSVRRDEQFF. The CDR3 coding sequence is TGTGCCTGGAGTGTACGTCGGGATGAGCAGTTCTTC.

This clone was observed a single time. The V and J genes are TRBV29-1 and TRBJ1-4; 7 bases are a match to TRBD1. From germline, CDR1 is SQVTM and CDR2 ANQGSEA. The CDR3 loop spans 14 amino acids. V dropped 4 bases and J dropped 1; count of bases not matched to a gene: 3. The chain's CDR3 is CSVGGTVTNEKLFF. CDR3 bases: TGCAGCGTTGGGGGGACAGTAACTAATGAAAAACTGTTTTTT.

The rearrangement uses TRBV6-6 and TRBJ2-7, with D unresolved. Trimming took off 0 bases at V and 0 bases at J, with 6 bases between the two ends. CDR3 size: 14 residues. CDR1 is MNHNY and CDR2 is SVGAGI in the germline V gene (reference sequence). The CDR3 coding sequence is TGTGCCAGCAGTTACTCGAGCAACTCCTACGAGCAGTACTTC. The encoded protein is CASSYSSNSYEQYF.

The chain employs TRBV30 and TRBJ2-6; 9 bases are shared with TRBD1. With V trimmed by 7 bases and J by 0 bases, 7 bases remained unmatched. Germline lookup yields CDR1 GTSNPN and CDR2 SVGIG (reference sequence). CDR3 length equals 16 residues. The CDR3 loop reads CASTGTGSSGANVLTF. Here the CDR3 DNA reads TGTGCCTCTACGGGGACAGGGAGCTCTGGGGCCAACGTCCTGACTTTC.

This clone was picked up one time. V is TRBV2 and J is TRBJ1-1, with 7 nucleotides matching TRBD1. CDR3 size: 17 residues. V lost 5 bases, J lost 4 bases, and 16 bases stayed unmatched. Germline V gives CDR1 SNHLY, CDR2 FYNNEI. The DNA for the CDR3 is TGTGCCAGCAGTCTCCGGACGACAGGGTTTTCGATCACTGAAGCTTTCTTT. It encodes CASSLRTTGFSITEAFF.

This rearrangement joins TRBV9 to TRBJ1-6; TRBD1 is a possible D gene (5 bases). Trimming removed 0 bases at V and 0 bases at J, with 16 bases between. Germline CDR1 reads SGDLS; CDR2 reads YYNGEE. CDR3 length: 19 amino acids. CDR3 region: CASSVEGGAGFSYNSPLHF. CDR3 coding DNA: TGTGCCAGCAGCGTAGAGGGTGGGGCCGGGTTCTCCTATAATTCACCCCTCCACTTT. Complete variable domain (other parts from reference TRBV9 and TRBJ1-6): DSGVTQTPKHLITATGQRVTLRCSPRSGDLSVYWYQQSLDQGLQFLIQYYNGEERAKGNILERFSAQQFPDLHSELNLSSLELGDSALYFCASSVEGGAGFSYNSPLHFGNGTRLTVT.

The V call is TRBV27, the J call TRBJ1-2, with D unresolved. The germline V gene encodes CDR1 MNHEY and CDR2 SMNVEV (reference sequence). This CDR3 has 14 amino acids. V dropped 5 bases and J dropped 6 bases, with 16 bases sitting between them. The chain's CDR3 is CASSATGSWHGYTF. DNA of the CDR3: TGTGCCAGCAGTGCAACCGGGTCGTGGCATGGCTACACCTTC.

The CDR3, as DNA: TGTGCCAGCAGCTCAAGTCGGACAGCTAGCACAGATACGCAGTATTTT. It is translated as CASSSSRTASTDTQYF. V usage is TRBV7-9 and J usage is TRBJ2-3; TRBD1 might be the D (6 bases). Germline CDR1 SEHNR, CDR2 FQNEAQ (reference sequence). This CDR3 spans 16 amino acids. Trimming pared 4 bases from V and 0 bases from J, leaving 14 bases between.

The V and J genes are TRBV27 and TRBJ2-1, with TRBD2 matching over 8 bases. The CDR3 runs 15 residues. Germline loops: CDR1 MNHEY, CDR2 SMNVEV (reference sequence). Trimming removed 9 bases from V and 7 bases from J; junction bases left unmatched: 14. The CDR3 region is CARPYFGTSINEQFF. The CDR3 nucleotides read TGTGCCAGACCTTATTTTGGGACTAGTATAAATGAGCAGTTCTTC.

Only one count was recorded for this clone. The DNA of the CDR3 is TGTGCCAGTCGAGATGGCCCTAGCGGTAGCACAGATACGCAGTATTTT. This gives the protein CASRDGPSGSTDTQYF. This chain joins TRBV27 and TRBJ2-3; TRBD2 aligns across 7 bases. Germline V gene data show CDR1 as MNHEY and CDR2 as SMNVEV (reference sequence). This CDR3 is 16 amino acids long. Germline trimming cut 9 bases from V and 0 bases from J; bases unmatched to any gene: 12.

The chain employs TRBV5-4 and TRBJ1-2; TRBD1 aligns across 10 bases. The CDR3 length is 14 residues. The J segment lost 8 bases and the V segment lost 0 bases, leaving 4 bases of the junction unmatched. CDR1 is SGHNT, CDR2 YYREEE, per germline (reference sequence). CDR3 nucleotide sequence: TGTGCCAGCAGCTTGGCCGGACAGGGGGGAGGCTACACCTTC. Residues: CASSLAGQGGGYTF.

The chain links TRBV19 to TRBJ2-5; D remains unclear. CDR1 and CDR2 (germline): LNHDA, SQIVND (reference sequence). The CDR3 has 13 amino acids. Deletions cut 7 bases from V and 6 bases from J, with 15 bases between. CDR3 sequence (DNA): TGTGCCAGTACCCCCCCCGGCAGGAAGACCCAGTACTTC. As protein: CASTPPGRKTQYF.